Below, 13 T cell receptor beta chains from the same sample are listed, as sequenced in a study of T cells in localized non-small cell lung cancer (dated by TCRdb to about 2020). To prepare the library, the immunoSEQ multiplex PCR assay was applied. TCRdb re-hosts the immuneACCESS table, in-frame sequences only. Its copies lack some clones; in the studies checked, an unresolved V gene accounts for under half of them, and the cause for the rest is not known. In all, the sample holds under 50,000 clones, and approximately 86% of those were seen once. 2.5% of the sample goes to the ten largest clones. The sequenced sample was PBMCs, obtained before any cancer treatment. The receptor source for this set is a man aged 40 to 75 with stage II lung adenocarcinoma.

This clone was seen more than once but under ten times. The chain has TRBV2 and TRBJ2-1; 10 nucleotides align to TRBD2. From germline, CDR1 is SNHLY and CDR2 FYNNEI. The V and J ends lost 7 bases and 10 bases, in that order; junction bases with no gene match: 16. There are 16 residues in the CDR3. CDR3 DNA: TGTGCCAGCACCCGGGCTAGCGGGGGCCTTCCGACGGAGCAGTTCTTC. It yields the protein CASTRASGGLPTEQFF.

This chain uses TRBV6-1 with TRBJ2-5; D is perhaps TRBD2 (5 bases). The germline CDR1 and CDR2 sequences are MNHNS and SASEGT. Trimming removed 2 bases at V and 4 bases at J, with 14 bases between. The CDR3 sequence is 15 residues long. Written as DNA, the CDR3 is TGTGCCAGCAGTGAATCCGGGGTAGGGAGAGAGACCCAGTACTTC. It translates to CASSESGVGRETQYF.

The rearrangement joins TRBV6-5 to TRBJ1-1; tentative D call: TRBD1 (6 bases). The V end lost 7 bases, the J end lost 0 bases, and 12 bases lay between the germline ends. Germline CDR1 is MNHEY and CDR2 is SVGAGI. CDR3 length equals 14 residues. CDR3: CASKIGQLNTEAFF. Written as DNA, the CDR3 is TGTGCCAGCAAGATAGGACAGCTGAACACTGAAGCTTTCTTT.

This clone was recorded only once. The chain is built from TRBV27 and TRBJ1-4; D not resolved. This CDR3 contains 14 residues. CDR1 is MNHEY and CDR2 is SMNVEV in the germline V gene (reference sequence). Trimming pared 3 bases from V and 7 bases from J, leaving 12 bases between. CDR3 sequence reads: CASSLLGTGEKLFF. The CDR3 DNA reads TGTGCCAGCAGTTTGTTGGGAACGGGTGAAAAACTGTTTTTT.

The chain combines TRBV30 with TRBJ1-3; tentative D call: TRBD1 (5 bases). Looked up from germline, CDR1 is GTSNPN and CDR2 is SVGIG (reference sequence). The V and J ends lost 2 bases and 0 bases respectively, with 11 bases between them. CDR3 length: 15 amino acids. CDR3 in amino acids: CAWSIGASSGNTIYF. The CDR3 nucleotides are TGTGCCTGGAGTATCGGGGCAAGCTCTGGAAACACCATATATTTT.

The chain has TRBV5-1 and TRBJ2-2; D is undetermined. The V end lost 1 base, the J end lost 3 bases, and 10 bases lay between the germline ends. CDR1 and CDR2 (germline): SGHRS, YFSETQ. The CDR3 contains 15 residues. The CDR3 sequence: CASSLSALDTGELFF. Here the CDR3 DNA reads TGCGCCAGCAGCTTGTCCGCGTTGGACACCGGGGAGCTGTTTTTT.

The rearrangement joins TRBV27 to TRBJ2-2; 12 nucleotides align to TRBD2. The length of the CDR3 is 18 residues. V dropped 3 bases and J dropped 7; count of bases not matched to a gene: 12. Germline V CDR1 and CDR2: MNHEY, SMNVEV (reference sequence). The CDR3 DNA is TGTGCCAGCAGTTTCGCTAGAAAGACTAGCGGGGGAATCGGGGAGCTGTTTTTT. Its protein product is CASSFARKTSGGIGELFF.

The chain carries TRBV7-9 and TRBJ2-7; TRBD2 matches at 7 bases. The J segment lost 0 bases and the V segment lost 8 bases, leaving 7 bases of the junction unmatched. CDR1 and CDR2 from the germline V gene are SEHNR and FQNEAQ (reference sequence). The CDR3 has 14 amino acids. CDR3 in DNA: TGTGCCAGCTCGGGGGGAACCAGCTCCTACGAGCAGTACTTC. Translation gives CASSGGTSSYEQYF.

The chain has TRBV2 and TRBJ2-3, with D tentatively TRBD2 (6 bases). Germline CDR1 and CDR2: SNHLY and FYNNEI. The CDR3 is made up of 15 amino acids. Deletions cut 6 bases from V and 2 bases from J, with 15 bases between. The CDR3 DNA is TGTGCCAGCAGAAAGGGGACTGGCAACACAGATACGCAGTATTTT. Translating it yields CASRKGTGNTDTQYF.

The V gene is TRBV6-5, the J gene TRBJ2-5; tentative D call: TRBD2 (5 bases). V was pared by 4 bases and J by 3 bases, with 18 bases between. CDR1 and CDR2 from the germline V gene are MNHEY and SVGAGI. The CDR3 contains 16 residues. Here the CDR3 DNA reads TGTGCCAGCAGTTCCCCGCGTTATCAGAGGGAAGAGACCCAGTACTTC. Translating gives CASSSPRYQREETQYF.

This chain connects TRBV18 to TRBJ2-7; 7 bases align to TRBD2. CDR1 is KGHSH, CDR2 LQKENI, per germline. The junction had 0 bases not matched to a gene; V was cut back by 0 bases and J by 4 bases. The CDR3 totals 13 residues. CDR3: CASSPPGGYEQYV. DNA for the CDR3: TGTGCCAGCTCACCACCGGGGGGGTACGAGCAGTACGTC.

V is TRBV6-5 and J is TRBJ1-6; 7 bases fit TRBD1. The CDR3 is 14 residues long. The junction had 14 bases not matched to a gene; V was cut back by 10 bases and J by 11 bases. Germline V gives CDR1 MNHEY, CDR2 SVGAGI. CDR3 loop: CATTGAGNTAPLHF. For the CDR3, the DNA is TGTGCCACTACAGGGGCGGGTAATACGGCACCCCTCCACTTT.

V gene TRBV19 combines with J gene TRBJ1-2; 7 bases agree with TRBD1. CDR1 is LNHDA and CDR2 is SQIVND in the germline V gene (reference sequence). V lost 2 bases, J lost 3 bases, and 15 bases stayed unmatched. The CDR3 spans 18 residues. The CDR3 loop is CASSIKPDRIPLDYGYTF. CDR3 nucleotide sequence: TGTGCCAGTAGTATAAAGCCGGACAGGATTCCCTTGGACTATGGCTACACCTTC.